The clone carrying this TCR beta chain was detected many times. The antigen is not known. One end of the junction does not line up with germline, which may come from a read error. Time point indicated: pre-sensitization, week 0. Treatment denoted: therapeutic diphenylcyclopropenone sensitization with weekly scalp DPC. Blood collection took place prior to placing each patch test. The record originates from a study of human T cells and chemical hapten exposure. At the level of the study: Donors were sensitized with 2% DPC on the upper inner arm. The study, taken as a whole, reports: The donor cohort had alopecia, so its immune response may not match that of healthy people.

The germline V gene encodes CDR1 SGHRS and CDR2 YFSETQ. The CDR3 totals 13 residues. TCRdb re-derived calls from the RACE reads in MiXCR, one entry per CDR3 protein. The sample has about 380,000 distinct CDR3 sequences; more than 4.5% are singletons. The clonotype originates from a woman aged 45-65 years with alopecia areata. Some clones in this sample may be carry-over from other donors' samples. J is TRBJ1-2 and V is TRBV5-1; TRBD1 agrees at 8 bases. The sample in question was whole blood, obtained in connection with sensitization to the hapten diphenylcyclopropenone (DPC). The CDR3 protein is CASSPDRAYGYTF. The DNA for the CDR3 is TGTGCCAGCAGTCCGGACAGGGCTTATGGCTACACCTTC.